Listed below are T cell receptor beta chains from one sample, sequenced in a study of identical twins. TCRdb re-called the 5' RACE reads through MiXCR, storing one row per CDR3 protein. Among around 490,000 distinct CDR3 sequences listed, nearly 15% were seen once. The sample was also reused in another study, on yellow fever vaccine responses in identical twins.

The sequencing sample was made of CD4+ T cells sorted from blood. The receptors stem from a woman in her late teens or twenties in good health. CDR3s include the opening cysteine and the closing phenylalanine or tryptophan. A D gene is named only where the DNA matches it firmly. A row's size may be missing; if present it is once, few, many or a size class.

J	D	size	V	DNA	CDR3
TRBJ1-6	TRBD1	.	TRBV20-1	TGCAGTGCTAGCTACAGGGGGCTCGATAATTCACCCCTCCACTTT	CSASYRGLDNSPLHF
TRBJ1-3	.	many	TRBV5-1	TGCGCCAGCAGCCCAGGACGCCGGGGCCCGAGATCTTCTGGAAACACCATATATTTT	CASSPGRRGPRSSGNTIYF
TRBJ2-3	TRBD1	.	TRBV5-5	TGTGCCTGCAGCTTACCCGGGACAGGGGCAGATACGCAGTATTTT	CACSLPGTGADTQYF
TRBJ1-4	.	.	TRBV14	TGTGCCAGCAGCCAAGCTGTGGGTCGAGGCCCGGAGAACGAAAAACTGTTTTTT	CASSQAVGRGPENEKLFF
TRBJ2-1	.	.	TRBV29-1	TGCAGCGTTGTGAAGTTTGCGGGGAATGAGCAGTTCTTC	CSVVKFAGNEQFF
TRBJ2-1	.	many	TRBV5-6	TGTGCCAGCAGCTCTAGACCGTACAATGAGCAGTTCTTC	CASSSRPYNEQFF
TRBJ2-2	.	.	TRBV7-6	TGTGCCAGCAGCTTAGGGACAAAGAAGACCGGGGAGCTGTTTTTT	CASSLGTKKTGELFF
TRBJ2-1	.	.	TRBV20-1	TGCAGTGCTAGGGGGGGACACAATGAGCAGTTCTTC	CSARGGHNEQFF
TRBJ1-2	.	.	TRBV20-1	TGCAGTGCTAGAGATGCTGCTGGCTACACCTTC	CSARDAAGYTF
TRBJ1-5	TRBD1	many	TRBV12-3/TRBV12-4	TGTGCCAGCTCGACAGGGCCCAATCAGCCCCAGCATTTT	CASSTGPNQPQHF
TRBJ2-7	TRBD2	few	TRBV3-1	TGTGCCAGCAGTGAAGCGGGAGTCGGAGAGCAGTACTTC	CASSEAGVGEQYF
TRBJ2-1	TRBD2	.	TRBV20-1	TGCAGTGCTAGAAAAACTAGCGGGAGGGCCAATGAGCAGTTCTTC	CSARKTSGRANEQFF
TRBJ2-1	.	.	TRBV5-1	TGCGCCAGCAGAAGGGGGACGGGAGCCTACAATGAGCAGTTCTTC	CASRRGTGAYNEQFF
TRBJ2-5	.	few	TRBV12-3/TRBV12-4	TGTGCCAGCAGTTTTGGCCGGCAGACCCAGTACTTC	CASSFGRQTQYF
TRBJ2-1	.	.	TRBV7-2	TGTGCCAGCAGCTTCGACTTTGGGCAGTACTACAATGAGCAGTTCTTC	CASSFDFGQYYNEQFF
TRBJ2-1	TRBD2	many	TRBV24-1	TGTGCCACCAGTGTCGGACTAGCGGGAGATGAGCAGTTCTTC	CATSVGLAGDEQFF
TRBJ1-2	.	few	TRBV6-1	TGTGCCAGCAGCCGAATACAGGGTTCGGGTGGCTACACCTTC	CASSRIQGSGGYTF
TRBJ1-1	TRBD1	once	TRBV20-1	TGCAGTGCTAGAACCGGACAGGAGAACACTGAAGCTTTCTTT	CSARTGQENTEAFF
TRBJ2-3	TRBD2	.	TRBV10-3	TGTGCCATCAACTCGGGACTAGCGGCAGATACGCAGTATTTT	CAINSGLAADTQYF
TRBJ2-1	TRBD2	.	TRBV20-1	TGCAGTGGGAGGGAGGGTAGCGGGGATGAGCAGTTCTTC	CSGREGSGDEQFF
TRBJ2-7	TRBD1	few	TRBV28	TGTGCCAGCAGGACTATGGGACAGAGCTCCTACGAGCAGTACTTC	CASRTMGQSSYEQYF
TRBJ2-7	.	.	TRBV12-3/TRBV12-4	TGTGCCAGCAGTTTAAATTTTCGTTTTGTGGACTCCTACGAGCAGTACTTC	CASSLNFRFVDSYEQYF
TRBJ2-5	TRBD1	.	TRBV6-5	TGTGCCAGCAGTTTCGGGACAGACCAAGAGACCCAGTACTTC	CASSFGTDQETQYF
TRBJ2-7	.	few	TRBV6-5	TGTGCCAGCAGTTACTCGAAGTTTGGGGGAGACTACGAGCAGTACTTC	CASSYSKFGGDYEQYF
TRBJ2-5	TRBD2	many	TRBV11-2	TGTGCCAGCAGCTTAAAGCGGGGGGGTAGAGAGACCCAGTACTTC	CASSLKRGGRETQYF
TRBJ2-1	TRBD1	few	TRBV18	TGTGCCAGCTCACCGGGACAGCCCTACAATGAGCAGTTCTTC	CASSPGQPYNEQFF